Included here is one T cell receptor (beta chain) sequence, with context. In the source study's methods: Estimation of nucleated cell counts relied on the amplification of reference gene primers. The table came from immunoSEQ multiplex PCR; TCRdb's copy has only in-frame clones and leaves some out. That table furnishes V, J and clone size, whereas the DNA furnished D and trimming. This sample has some 290,000 clones, with 90% found just once. Trimming cost V 6 bases and J 3 bases; bases outside gene matches: 4. The CDR3 sequence is 14 residues long. CDR1 is MNHEY, CDR2 SVGAGI, per germline. These data belong to a study of blood T cell repertoires in COVID-19. The overall study: Whether acute or convalescent, the COVID-19 samples came from the United States, Italy and Spain.

The receptor's source is a woman aged 25 to 45 with COVID-19, enrolled during active disease. V is TRBV6-5 and J is TRBJ2-7; 11 nucleotides line up with TRBD2. Material: peripheral blood. The CDR3 loop is CASSPLAGVYEQYF. As DNA, the CDR3 is TGTGCCAGCAGCCCACTAGCGGGAGTCTACGAGCAGTACTTC.